The present TCR beta chain was sequenced within a study of cytomegalovirus exposure and HLA in healthy donors. Study outcomes and limitations: Later on, an analysis found that several of the most significant clusters appeared to be linked to common viral pathogens, which included parvovirus B19. A classifier reportedly called cytomegalovirus status with high sensitivity and specificity.

PCR used 60 Vbeta primers and 13 Jbeta primers. Repertoires were generated with immunoSEQ multiplex PCR, while TCRdb's copy carries only in-frame clones and drops some. Of roughly 120,000 clones listed, around three quarters are singletons. The V segment lost 1 base and the J segment 0 bases; nucleotides outside the gene matches: 8. The CDR3 has 17 residues. Germline CDR1 and CDR2: SGHDN and FVKESK. As for this clone: The target antigen is unknown.

The sequencing sample was made of PBMCs. The chain recombines TRBV14 with TRBJ2-5; TRBD2 matches 7 bases. This sequence was found in a male donor in good health and CMV-seronegative. CDR3 bases: TGTGCCAGCAGCCAAGGTTTTAGCGGGCCGTACCAAGAGACCCAGTACTTC. This codes for CASSQGFSGPYQETQYF.